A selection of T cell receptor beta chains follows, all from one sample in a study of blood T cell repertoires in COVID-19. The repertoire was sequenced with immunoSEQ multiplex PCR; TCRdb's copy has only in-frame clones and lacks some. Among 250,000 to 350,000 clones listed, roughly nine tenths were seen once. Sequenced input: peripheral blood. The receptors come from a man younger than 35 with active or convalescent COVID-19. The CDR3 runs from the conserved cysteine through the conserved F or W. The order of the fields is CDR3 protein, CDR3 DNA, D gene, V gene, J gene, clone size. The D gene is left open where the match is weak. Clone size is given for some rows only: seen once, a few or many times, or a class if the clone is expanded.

CDR3 protein: CATARGGRGDEQYF
CDR3 DNA: TGTGCCACCGCGCGGGGCGGGAGAGGGGACGAGCAGTACTTC
D gene: TRBD2
V gene: TRBV15
J gene: TRBJ2-7
clone size: -

CDR3 protein: CASSVGVNRGYTGELFF
CDR3 DNA: TGTGCCAGTAGTGTTGGAGTTAACAGGGGATACACCGGGGAGCTGTTTTTT
D gene: TRBD1
V gene: TRBV19
J gene: TRBJ2-2
clone size: -

CDR3 protein: CASSQTDSRLAGEDTQYF
CDR3 DNA: TGCGCCAGCAGTCAAACCGACTCAAGACTAGCGGGGGAGGATACGCAGTATTTT
D gene: TRBD2
V gene: TRBV23-1
J gene: TRBJ2-3
clone size: -

CDR3 protein: CASSLGGAASNQPQHF
CDR3 DNA: TGTGCCAGCAGCTTGGGGGGCGCGGCGAGCAATCAGCCCCAGCATTTT
D gene: -
V gene: TRBV5-6
J gene: TRBJ1-5
clone size: -

CDR3 protein: CASSPDRVGTDTQYF
CDR3 DNA: TGTGCCAGCAGTCCTGACAGGGTGGGCACAGATACGCAGTATTTT
D gene: TRBD1
V gene: TRBV2
J gene: TRBJ2-3
clone size: -

CDR3 protein: CATSVGQGTTDTQYF
CDR3 DNA: TGTGCCACCAGTGTTGGACAGGGGACCACAGATACGCAGTATTTT
D gene: TRBD1
V gene: TRBV24-1
J gene: TRBJ2-3
clone size: -

CDR3 protein: CASSYQGGDEQFF
CDR3 DNA: TGCGCCAGCAGCTACCAAGGGGGGGATGAGCAGTTCTTC
D gene: -
V gene: TRBV5-1
J gene: TRBJ2-1
clone size: -

CDR3 protein: CASSADAGGYEQYF
CDR3 DNA: TGTGCCAGCAGTGCGGACGCCGGAGGGTACGAGCAGTACTTC
D gene: -
V gene: TRBV27
J gene: TRBJ2-7
clone size: -

CDR3 protein: CASSEGLGRVPYEQYF
CDR3 DNA: TGTGCCAGCAGTGAAGGTCTCGGCAGGGTCCCCTACGAGCAGTACTTC
D gene: -
V gene: TRBV6-1
J gene: TRBJ2-7
clone size: -

CDR3 protein: CASSLVERQGMNEQYF
CDR3 DNA: TGTGCCAGCAGCTTAGTCGAGAGACAGGGGATGAACGAGCAGTACTTC
D gene: TRBD1
V gene: TRBV7-9
J gene: TRBJ2-7
clone size: few

CDR3 protein: CATSRAEGGRGVGKLFF
CDR3 DNA: TGTGCCACCAGCAGAGCTGAAGGGGGACGAGGGGTGGGAAAACTGTTTTTT
D gene: -
V gene: TRBV15
J gene: TRBJ1-4
clone size: -

CDR3 protein: CASSGDRAEAFF
CDR3 DNA: TGTGCCAGCAGTGGAGACAGGGCTGAAGCTTTCTTT
D gene: TRBD1
V gene: TRBV12-3/TRBV12-4
J gene: TRBJ1-1
clone size: -

CDR3 protein: CSVGGQLNLEAFF
CDR3 DNA: TGCAGCGTTGGAGGACAGCTCAACCTCGAAGCTTTCTTT
D gene: -
V gene: TRBV29-1
J gene: TRBJ1-1
clone size: -

CDR3 protein: CASSLRGQPPVTLHF
CDR3 DNA: TGCGCCAGCAGCTTGAGGGGGCAGCCTCCTGTGACCCTCCACTTT
D gene: TRBD1
V gene: TRBV5-1
J gene: TRBJ1-6
clone size: -

CDR3 protein: CASSFGQGNVYEQYF
CDR3 DNA: TGTGCCAGCAGCTTCGGACAGGGTAACGTCTACGAGCAGTACTTC
D gene: TRBD1
V gene: TRBV7-9
J gene: TRBJ2-7
clone size: -

CDR3 protein: CASSRGQGGYNEQFF
CDR3 DNA: TGTGCCAGCAGCCGCGGGCAGGGGGGATACAATGAGCAGTTCTTC
D gene: -
V gene: TRBV11-2
J gene: TRBJ2-1
clone size: -